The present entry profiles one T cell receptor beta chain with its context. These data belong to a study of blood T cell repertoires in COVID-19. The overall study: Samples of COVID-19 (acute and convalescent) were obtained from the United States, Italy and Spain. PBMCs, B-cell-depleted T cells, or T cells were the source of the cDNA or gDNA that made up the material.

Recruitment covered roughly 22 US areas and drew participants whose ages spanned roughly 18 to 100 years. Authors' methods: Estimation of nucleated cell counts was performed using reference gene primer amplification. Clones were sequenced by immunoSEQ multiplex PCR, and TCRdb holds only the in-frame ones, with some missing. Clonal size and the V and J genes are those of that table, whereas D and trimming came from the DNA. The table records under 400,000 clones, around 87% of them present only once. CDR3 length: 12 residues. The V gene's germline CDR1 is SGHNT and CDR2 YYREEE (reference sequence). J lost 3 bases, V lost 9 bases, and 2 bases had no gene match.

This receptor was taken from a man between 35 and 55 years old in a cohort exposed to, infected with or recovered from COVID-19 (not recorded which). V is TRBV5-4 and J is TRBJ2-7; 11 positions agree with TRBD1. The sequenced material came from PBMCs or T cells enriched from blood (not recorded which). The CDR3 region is CATGTGGYEQYF. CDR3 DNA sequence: TGTGCCACCGGGACAGGGGGCTACGAGCAGTACTTC. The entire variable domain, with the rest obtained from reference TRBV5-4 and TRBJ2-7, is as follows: ETGVTQSPTHLIKTRGQQVTLRCSSQSGHNTVSWYQQALGQGPQFIFQYYREEENGRGNFPPRFSGLQFPNYSSELNVNALELDDSALYLCATGTGGYEQYFGPGTRLTVT.